The 30 T cell receptor beta chains presented below share a single source sample, sequenced in a study of cytomegalovirus exposure and HLA in healthy donors. With 60 Vbeta and 13 Jbeta primers, the PCR was carried out. The data were produced by immunoSEQ multiplex PCR, yet TCRdb's version contains in-frame clones alone and is incomplete. Of over 150,000 clones listed, 82% are singletons. Sequenced: PBMCs. Receptors were obtained from a woman aged 50 to 60 in good health and CMV-seropositive.

This clone was seen a few times. J is TRBJ2-2 and V is TRBV6-5; 8 nucleotides match TRBD1. From germline, CDR1 is MNHEY and CDR2 SVGAGI. V shed 2 bases, J shed 3 bases, and the junction held 5 bases outside the gene matches. The CDR3 runs 16 residues. CDR3 nucleotide sequence: TGTGCCAGCAGTTACCAGGGGGCGGTGGACACCGGGGAGCTGTTTTTT. Translating gives CASSYQGAVDTGELFF.

The CDR3 protein is CASSLASAEQFF. The CDR3 DNA sequence: TGTGCCAGCAGCTTAGCTAGCGCTGAGCAGTTCTTC. The chain combines TRBV7-2 with TRBJ2-1; tentative D call: TRBD2 (5 bases). This CDR3 region has 12 residues. CDR1 is SGHTA and CDR2 is FQGNSA in the germline V gene. The V gene lost 0 bases and the J gene lost 9 bases, with 6 bases spanning the gap.

Here the CDR3 reads CASSQGLGNQPQHF. Here the CDR3 DNA reads TGTGCCAGCAGCCAGGGGTTGGGCAATCAGCCCCAGCATTTT. The chain recombines TRBV27 with TRBJ1-5, with D tentatively TRBD1 (6 bases). Germline CDR1 MNHEY, CDR2 SMNVEV (reference sequence). The length of the CDR3 is 14 residues. The V gene lost 6 bases and the J gene lost 2 bases, with 11 bases spanning the gap.

This clone was seen a few times. This chain links TRBV19 with TRBJ2-3; TRBD2 matches 7 bases. Germline-derived CDR1 and CDR2 are LNHDA and SQIVND (reference sequence). V was clipped by 7 bases and J by 0 bases; unmatched bases: 4. The CDR3 extends over 14 amino acids. The CDR3 spells CASNGGRSTDTQYF. The CDR3, as DNA: TGTGCCAGTAACGGCGGGAGAAGCACAGATACGCAGTATTTT.

The chain recombines TRBV4-1 with TRBJ2-1; 11 nucleotides line up with TRBD2. CDR3 length: 16 residues. Germline V gives CDR1 MGHRA, CDR2 YSYEKL. V trimming: 0 bases; J trimming: 7 bases; junction bases outside the gene matches: 5. The CDR3, as DNA: TGCGCCAGCAGCCAAGATATGAGACTAGCGGGGAATGAGCAGTTCTTC. It codes for CASSQDMRLAGNEQFF.

The chain combines TRBV4-3 with TRBJ1-1; D uncertain. CDR1 is LGHNA and CDR2 is YSLEER in the germline V gene. With 0 bases removed from V and 3 bases from J, the gap between germline ends came to 11 bases. The CDR3 is 15 amino acids. This CDR3 is CASSQETASYTEAFF. In nucleotides, the CDR3 is TGCGCCAGCAGCCAAGAAACAGCCTCTTACACTGAAGCTTTCTTT.

V usage is TRBV5-1 and J usage is TRBJ2-1, with 9 bases fitting TRBD2. The germline V gene encodes CDR1 SGHRS and CDR2 YFSETQ. Losses at the gene ends were 2 bases for V and 0 bases for J; bases not matched to a gene: 9. The CDR3 covers 18 residues. DNA of the CDR3: TGCGCCAGCAGCTTTGCACTAGCGGGCCCGATCTCCTACAATGAGCAGTTCTTC. Protein product: CASSFALAGPISYNEQFF.

This clone was seen a handful of times. This chain uses TRBV27 with TRBJ1-4; D unclear. The CDR3 extends over 13 amino acids. The germline V gene encodes CDR1 MNHEY and CDR2 SMNVEV (reference sequence). V dropped 0 bases and J dropped 5 bases, with 4 bases sitting between them. CDR3 sequence reads: CASSLSMNEKLFF. The CDR3 DNA follows: TGTGCCAGCAGTTTATCCATGAATGAAAAACTGTTTTTT.

Of note for this clone: Other nucleotide sequences in the sample specify the same CDR3. This CDR3 reads CASSFSRAGELFF. The DNA for the CDR3 is TGTGCCAGCAGTTTCAGCAGGGCCGGGGAGCTGTTTTTT. This chain joins TRBV27 and TRBJ2-2; tentative D call: TRBD1 (5 bases). The ends were cut back, 3 bases at V and 6 bases at J, with 8 bases in the middle. Germline V gives CDR1 MNHEY, CDR2 SMNVEV (reference sequence). The CDR3 has 13 residues.

The chain couples TRBV28 to TRBJ2-1; the D gene is possibly TRBD2 (5 bases). The CDR3 runs 12 residues. The V and J ends lost 4 bases and 7 bases respectively, with 8 bases between them. In germline, CDR1 is MDHEN, CDR2 SYDVKM. The CDR3 spells CASSSSGNEQFF. The DNA of the CDR3 is TGTGCCAGCAGTTCCTCGGGGAATGAGCAGTTCTTC.

The chain has TRBV14 and TRBJ1-3; 7 bases are shared with TRBD1. Germline V gene sequence: CDR1 SGHDN, CDR2 FVKESK. Trimming at V came to 4 bases and at J to 0 bases, leaving 9 bases not matched to a gene. CDR3 length: 17 amino acids. CDR3 bases: TGTGCCAGCAGCCTCAGACAGGGAGCATACTCTGGAAACACCATATATTTT. Protein sequence: CASSLRQGAYSGNTIYF.

V gene TRBV5-1 combines with J gene TRBJ2-2; the D gene is possibly TRBD1 (6 bases). There are 14 residues in the CDR3. The germline V gene encodes CDR1 SGHRS and CDR2 YFSETQ. Trimming left V 9 bases short and J 5 bases short, with 17 bases between. In DNA, the CDR3 is TGCGCCACCGAAGGGGGATCGGGTACCGGGGAGCTGTTTTTT. Its translation is CATEGGSGTGELFF.

The rearrangement joins TRBV28 to TRBJ1-1; a possible D gene is TRBD1 (6 bases). Germline CDR1 and CDR2: MDHEN and SYDVKM. The V end was cut by 5 bases, the J end by 1 base, with 14 bases between. This CDR3 has 15 residues. The CDR3 spells CASSGLPGQNTEAFF. As DNA, the CDR3 is TGTGCCAGCAGTGGGCTCCCGGGACAGAACACTGAAGCTTTCTTT.

The chain employs TRBV10-3 and TRBJ2-7, with 7 bases that match TRBD1. The germline gives CDR1 ENHRY, CDR2 SYGVKD. CDR3 length: 15 amino acids. The junction had 9 bases not matched to a gene; V was cut back by 4 bases and J by 3 bases. The CDR3 DNA sequence: TGTGCCATCAGTGGGGGGTCTGGACAGGACTACGAGCAGTACTTC. Its translation is CAISGGSGQDYEQYF.

A single count supports this clone. V is TRBV28 and J is TRBJ2-7; 8 bases align to TRBD1. Per germline, CDR1 MDHEN and CDR2 SYDVKM. The CDR3 is 14 amino acids. V dropped 4 bases and J dropped 2; count of bases not matched to a gene: 4. CDR3 in amino acids: CASSSGQDPYEQYF. The CDR3 region has the DNA TGTGCCAGCAGTTCGGGACAGGATCCCTACGAGCAGTACTTC.

This chain uses TRBV30 with TRBJ2-7, with TRBD1 matching over 7 bases. The germline gives CDR1 GTSNPN, CDR2 SVGIG (reference sequence). CDR3 size: 14 residues. V shed 4 bases and J 1 base; nucleotides not matched to a gene: 7. This chain's CDR3 is CAWKRTGKSYEQYF. DNA for the CDR3: TGTGCCTGGAAAAGGACAGGAAAGTCCTACGAGCAGTACTTC.

Here the CDR3 reads CASSLAGFNYGYTF. DNA of the CDR3: TGTGCCAGCAGCTTAGCCGGGTTTAACTATGGCTACACCTTC. The chain couples TRBV7-9 to TRBJ1-2; D gene uncertain. CDR3 length equals 14 residues. CDR1 and CDR2 from the germline V gene are SEHNR and FQNEAQ (reference sequence). V was shortened by 0 bases and J by 1 base, with 6 bases between the two germline ends.

The chain couples TRBV7-9 to TRBJ2-4; 12 nucleotides match TRBD2. Losses at the gene ends were 5 bases for V and 8 bases for J; bases not matched to a gene: 4. The CDR3 is made up of 14 amino acids. Looked up from germline, CDR1 is SEHNR and CDR2 is FQNEAQ (reference sequence). CDR3 sequence: CASSRLAGADIQYF. The CDR3 region has the DNA TGTGCCAGCAGCCGACTAGCGGGAGCGGACATTCAGTACTTC.

V is TRBV9 and J is TRBJ2-3; 9 bases match TRBD1. The germline V gene encodes CDR1 SGDLS and CDR2 YYNGEE. V gave up 4 bases and J gave up 5 bases; unmatched junction bases: 8. The CDR3 has 15 amino acids. In DNA form, the CDR3 reads TGTGCCAGCAGCACCATTGGACAGGGGATAGATACGCAGTATTTT. The encoded protein is CASSTIGQGIDTQYF.

The chain couples TRBV4-3 to TRBJ1-3; 7 nucleotides agree with TRBD1. The CDR3 consists of 15 residues. Germline V gene lookup returns CDR1 LGHNA and CDR2 YSLEER. The ends lost 1 base at V and 8 bases at J; junction bases unmatched: 8. CDR3 protein: CASSQARTGVHTIYF. The CDR3 bases are TGCGCCAGCAGCCAAGCCCGAACAGGGGTGCACACCATATATTTT.

The chain couples TRBV30 to TRBJ1-1; maybe TRBD1 (5 bases). Trimming pared 5 bases from V and 1 base from J, leaving 11 bases between. Per the germline V gene, CDR1 is GTSNPN and CDR2 is SVGIG (reference sequence). The CDR3 is made up of 13 amino acids. The CDR3 loop reads CAWQGMGNTEAFF. CDR3 in DNA: TGTGCCTGGCAGGGTATGGGGAACACTGAAGCTTTCTTT. The entire variable domain, with the rest obtained from reference TRBV30 and TRBJ1-1, is as follows: SQTIHQWPATLVQPVGSPLSLECTVEGTSNPNLYWYRQAAGRGLQLLFYSVGIGQISSEVPQNLSASRPQDRQFILSSKKLLLSDSGFYLCAWQGMGNTEAFFGQGTRLTVV.

The chain has TRBV19 and TRBJ2-1; 7 nucleotides match TRBD2. Germline CDR1 and CDR2: LNHDA and SQIVND (reference sequence). The CDR3 loop spans 18 amino acids. The V and J ends lost 3 bases and 6 bases, in that order; junction bases with no gene match: 17. The CDR3 sequence is CASSMGIVMGQRGNEQFF. CDR3 bases: TGTGCCAGTAGTATGGGGATAGTTATGGGCCAGCGGGGCAATGAGCAGTTCTTC.

This chain links TRBV4-3 with TRBJ1-5, with unresolved D. The CDR3 loop spans 13 amino acids. V lost 0 bases to trimming and J lost 7 bases, with 7 bases between them. Germline assignment: CDR1 LGHNA and CDR2 YSLEER. For the CDR3, the DNA is TGCGCCAGCAGCCAAGATATGAGCCAGCCCCAGCATTTT. It encodes CASSQDMSQPQHF.

The chain carries TRBV29-1 and TRBJ2-1; D is perhaps TRBD2 (7 bases). Deletions cut 7 bases from V and 10 bases from J, with 14 bases between. The CDR3 has 11 residues. Germline V gives CDR1 SQVTM, CDR2 ANQGSEA. CDR3 sequence: CSGVEGGEQFF. For the CDR3, the DNA is TGCAGCGGGGTGGAGGGGGGGGAGCAGTTCTTC.

The V gene is TRBV9, the J gene TRBJ2-3; a weak D match, TRBD2 (6 bases). The V end was cut by 2 bases, the J end by 2 bases, with 15 bases between. The germline CDR1 and CDR2 sequences are SGDLS and YYNGEE. This CDR3 has 16 residues. The CDR3, as DNA: TGTGCCAGCAGCGTGGGGATTGGGGGGACCACAGATACGCAGTATTTT. It translates to CASSVGIGGTTDTQYF.

This clone was found once. The rearrangement links TRBV4-2 to TRBJ2-3; TRBD2 agrees at 10 bases. V lost 4 bases, J lost 6 bases, and 4 bases stayed unmatched. Per the germline V gene, CDR1 is LGHNA and CDR2 is YNFKEQ. This CDR3 has 14 residues. The chain's CDR3 is CASSRLTSGDTQYF. In DNA, the CDR3 is TGTGCCAGCAGCCGCCTGACTAGCGGGGATACGCAGTATTTT.

This clone was seen only a few times. The rearrangement links TRBV6-6 to TRBJ1-4; D unclear. Trimming removed 0 bases at V and 0 bases at J, with 5 bases between. The CDR3 covers 15 residues. Per germline, CDR1 MNHNY and CDR2 SVGAGI (reference sequence). The CDR3 sequence is CASSYSSATNEKLFF. Here the CDR3 DNA reads TGTGCCAGCAGTTACTCATCCGCAACTAATGAAAAACTGTTTTTT.

The chain is built from TRBV7-8 and TRBJ2-1, with TRBD2 identical over 7 bases. In germline, CDR1 is SGHVS, CDR2 FQNEAQ. This CDR3 is 13 amino acids long. Trimming took 6 bases from V and 6 from J; bases not matched to a gene: 5. The CDR3 loop is CASSPRLANEQFF. CDR3 bases: TGTGCCAGCAGTCCTAGACTAGCCAATGAGCAGTTCTTC.

This chain connects TRBV11-2 to TRBJ2-1, with 8 bases that match TRBD2. Germline CDR1 and CDR2: SGHAT and FQNNGV. The CDR3 spans 15 residues. V shed 1 base, J shed 4 bases, and the junction held 3 bases outside the gene matches. In DNA, the CDR3 is TGTGCCAGCAGCTTAGTACTAGCGGATTACAATGAGCAGTTCTTC. Amino acids: CASSLVLADYNEQFF. The full variable domain, its missing parts supplied by reference TRBV11-2 and TRBJ2-1, is EAGVAQSPRYKIIEKRQSVAFWCNPISGHATLYWYQQILGQGPKLLIQFQNNGVVDDSQLPKDRFSAERLKGVDSTLKIQPAKLEDSAVYLCASSLVLADYNEQFFGPGTRLTVL.

The gene calls are TRBV21-1 and TRBJ2-1; TRBD1, the table's D call, lacks a check against the DNA. TRBV21-1 has pseudogene status. The CDR3 contains 11 residues. CDR3 amino acids: CASTHYNEQFF. The CDR3 DNA sequence: TGTGCCAGCACCCATTACAATGAGCAGTTCTTC.